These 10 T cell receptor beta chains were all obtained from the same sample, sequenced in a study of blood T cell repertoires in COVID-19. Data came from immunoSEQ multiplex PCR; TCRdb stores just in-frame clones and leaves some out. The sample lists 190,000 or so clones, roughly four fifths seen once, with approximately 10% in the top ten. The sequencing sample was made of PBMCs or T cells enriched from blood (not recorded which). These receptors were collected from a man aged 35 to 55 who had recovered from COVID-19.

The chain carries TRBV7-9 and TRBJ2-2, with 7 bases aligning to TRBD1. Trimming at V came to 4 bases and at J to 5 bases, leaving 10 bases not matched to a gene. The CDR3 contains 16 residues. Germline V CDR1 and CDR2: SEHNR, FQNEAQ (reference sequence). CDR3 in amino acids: CASSWRQGLVTGELFF. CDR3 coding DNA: TGTGCCAGCAGCTGGAGACAGGGTTTAGTGACCGGGGAGCTGTTTTTT.

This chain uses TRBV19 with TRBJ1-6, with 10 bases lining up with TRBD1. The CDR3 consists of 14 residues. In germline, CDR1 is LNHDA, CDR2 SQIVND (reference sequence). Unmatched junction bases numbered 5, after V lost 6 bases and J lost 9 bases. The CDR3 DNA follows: TGTGCCAGTAGAGGACAGGGGGTAGGTTCACCCCTCCACTTT. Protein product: CASRGQGVGSPLHF.

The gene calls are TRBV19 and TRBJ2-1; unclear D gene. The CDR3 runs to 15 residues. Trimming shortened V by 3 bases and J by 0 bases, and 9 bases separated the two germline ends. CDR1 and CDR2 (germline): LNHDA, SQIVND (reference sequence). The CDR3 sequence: CASSISKSSYNEQFF. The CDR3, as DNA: TGTGCCAGTAGTATCTCAAAGAGCTCCTACAATGAGCAGTTCTTC.

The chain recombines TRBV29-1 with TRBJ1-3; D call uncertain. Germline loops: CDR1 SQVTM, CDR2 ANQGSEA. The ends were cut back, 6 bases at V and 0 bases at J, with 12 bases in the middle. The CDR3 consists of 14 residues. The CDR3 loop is CSVDDKSSGNTIYF. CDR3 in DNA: TGCAGCGTCGATGACAAGAGCTCTGGAAACACCATATATTTT. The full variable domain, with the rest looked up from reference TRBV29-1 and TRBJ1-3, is SAVISQKPSRDICQRGTSLTIQCQVDSQVTMMFWYRQQPGQSLTLIATANQGSEATYESGFVIDKFPISRPNLTFSTLTVSNMSPEDSSIYLCSVDDKSSGNTIYFGEGSWLTVV.

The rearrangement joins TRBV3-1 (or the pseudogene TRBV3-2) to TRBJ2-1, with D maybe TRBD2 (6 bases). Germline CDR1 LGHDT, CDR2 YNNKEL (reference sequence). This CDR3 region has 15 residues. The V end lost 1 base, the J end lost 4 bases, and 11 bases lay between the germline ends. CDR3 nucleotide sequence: TGTGCCAGCAGCCAAGGGGTAAGCGGGTACAATGAGCAGTTCTTC. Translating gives CASSQGVSGYNEQFF.

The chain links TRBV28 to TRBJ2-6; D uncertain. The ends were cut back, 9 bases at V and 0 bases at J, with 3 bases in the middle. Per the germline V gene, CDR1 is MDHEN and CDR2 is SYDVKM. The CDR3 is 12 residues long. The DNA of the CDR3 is TGTGCCAGTTACTCTGGGGCCAACGTCCTGACTTTC. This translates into CASYSGANVLTF.

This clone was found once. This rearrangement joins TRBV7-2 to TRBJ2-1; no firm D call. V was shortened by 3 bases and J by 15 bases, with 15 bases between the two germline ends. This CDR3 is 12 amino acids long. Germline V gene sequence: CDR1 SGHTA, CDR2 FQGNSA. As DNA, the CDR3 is TGTGCCAGCAGCTTGGGCCAGTCCTCCCCGTTCTTC. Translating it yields CASSLGQSSPFF.

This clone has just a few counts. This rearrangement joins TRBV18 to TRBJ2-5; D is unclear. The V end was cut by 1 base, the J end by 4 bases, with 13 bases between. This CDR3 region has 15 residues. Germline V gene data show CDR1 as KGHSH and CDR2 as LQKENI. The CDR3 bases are TGTGCCAGCTCACCACGCGAGGCTAGTGGAGAGACCCAGTACTTC. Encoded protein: CASSPREASGETQYF.

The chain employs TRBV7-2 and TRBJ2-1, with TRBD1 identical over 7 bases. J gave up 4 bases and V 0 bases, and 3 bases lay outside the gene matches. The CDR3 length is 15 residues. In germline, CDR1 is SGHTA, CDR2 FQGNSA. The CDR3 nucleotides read TGTGCCAGCAGCTTAGCCAGGGGGTTATACAATGAGCAGTTCTTC. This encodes CASSLARGLYNEQFF.

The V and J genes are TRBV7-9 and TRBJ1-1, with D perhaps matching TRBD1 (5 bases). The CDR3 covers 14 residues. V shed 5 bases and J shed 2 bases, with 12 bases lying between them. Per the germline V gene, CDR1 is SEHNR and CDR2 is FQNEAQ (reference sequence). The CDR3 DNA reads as TGTGCCAGCAGCCCTAGGACATTTAACACTGAAGCTTTCTTT. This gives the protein CASSPRTFNTEAFF.